This T cell receptor (beta chain) was captured by sequencing in a study of blood T cell repertoires in COVID-19. The wider study: There were acute and convalescent COVID-19 samples, and they came from the United States, Italy and Spain. PBMCs, B-cell-depleted T cells, or T cells provided the cDNA or gDNA that made up the material.

This CDR3 is 11 amino acids long. Trimming left V 6 bases short and J 8 bases short, with 10 bases between. The table came from immunoSEQ multiplex PCR; TCRdb's copy has only in-frame clones and leaves some out. The sample lists 150,000 or so clones, about 89% seen once, with approximately 6.2% in the top ten. The chain uses TRBV12-3 or TRBV12-4 and TRBJ1-2; maybe TRBD1 (5 bases). This TCR was sampled from a man of 80 years or more with acute or convalescent COVID-19. The specimen sequenced was peripheral blood. The CDR3 region has the DNA TGTGCCAGCAGCCCCGGGGGGGGCTACACCTTC. Protein product: CASSPGGGYTF.